Listed below are T cell receptor beta chains from one sample, sequenced in a study of blood T cell repertoires in COVID-19. TCRdb's copy holds only in-frame clones and misses some; the assay was immunoSEQ multiplex PCR. The sample records some 83,000 clones, 70% to 90% being singletons. Sample: peripheral blood. All receptors come from an elderly man with active or convalescent COVID-19. CDR3s include the opening cysteine and the closing phenylalanine or tryptophan. The order of the fields is D gene, J gene, clone size, V gene, CDR3 protein, CDR3 DNA. A D gene is named only where the DNA matches it firmly. Part of the rows lack a size; the others show once, few, many or a class for expanded clones.

>-|TRBJ2-1|-|TRBV6-4
CASSDSGGAINEQFF
TGTGCCAGCAGTGACTCGGGCGGGGCGATCAATGAGCAGTTCTTC
>TRBD1|TRBJ1-1|-|TRBV6-6
CASSTRDRGQAEAFF
TGTGCCAGCAGCACCCGGGACAGAGGCCAAGCTGAAGCTTTCTTT
>TRBD1|TRBJ1-3|-|TRBV6-5
CAISLDDRDVNTIYF
TGTGCCATATCCCTAGATGACAGGGATGTTAACACCATATATTTT
>TRBD2|TRBJ2-2|-|TRBV29-1
CSVTSGRAGAGELFF
TGCAGCGTGACTAGCGGGAGGGCGGGGGCCGGGGAGCTGTTTTTT
>-|TRBJ2-2|-|TRBV15
CATSPRSGTNTGELFF
TGTGCCACCAGCCCCAGATCAGGGACGAACACCGGGGAGCTGTTTTTT
>-|TRBJ1-4|-|TRBV3-1/TRBV3-2
CASSQSGVRATNEKLFF
TGTGCCAGCAGCCAATCCGGGGTGCGGGCAACTAATGAAAAACTGTTTTTT
>-|TRBJ2-1|-|TRBV6-1
CASSDTAATLQFF
TGTGCCAGCAGTGATACAGCGGCCACTTTACAGTTCTTC
>TRBD1|TRBJ1-1|-|TRBV10-1
CASRRTQGDTEAFF
TGCGCCAGCAGGCGGACACAGGGGGACACTGAAGCTTTCTTT
>-|TRBJ1-2|once|TRBV7-9
CASSFGGARDYGYTF
TGTGCCAGCAGCTTCGGAGGGGCGCGGGACTATGGCTACACCTTC
>-|TRBJ1-1|once|TRBV5-1
CASSITGDLNTEAFF
TGCGCCAGCAGCATAACAGGTGATCTCAACACTGAAGCTTTCTTT
>-|TRBJ2-5|once|TRBV11-2
CASSPRTAQETQYF
TGTGCCAGCAGCCCCAGGACAGCCCAAGAGACCCAGTACTTC
>TRBD2|TRBJ2-3|-|TRBV10-3
CAISESGGGSTDTQYF
TGTGCCATCAGTGAGTCGGGCGGGGGAAGCACAGATACGCAGTATTTT
>-|TRBJ1-4|-|TRBV3-1/TRBV3-2
CASSQDYREGEKLFF
TGTGCCAGCAGCCAAGATTACAGGGAAGGGGAAAAACTGTTTTTT